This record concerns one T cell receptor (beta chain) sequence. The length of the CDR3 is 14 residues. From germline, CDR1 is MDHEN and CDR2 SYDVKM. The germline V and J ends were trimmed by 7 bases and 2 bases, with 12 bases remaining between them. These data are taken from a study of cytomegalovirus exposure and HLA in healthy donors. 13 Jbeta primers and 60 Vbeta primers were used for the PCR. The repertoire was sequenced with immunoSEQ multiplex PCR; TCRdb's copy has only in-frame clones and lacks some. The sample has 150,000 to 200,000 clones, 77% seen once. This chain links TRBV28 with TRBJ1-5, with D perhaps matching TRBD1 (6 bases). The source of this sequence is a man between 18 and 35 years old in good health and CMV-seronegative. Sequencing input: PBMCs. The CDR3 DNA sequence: TGTGCCAGCATACAGGGTACGGGCAATCAGCCCCAGCATTTT. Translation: CASIQGTGNQPQHF.